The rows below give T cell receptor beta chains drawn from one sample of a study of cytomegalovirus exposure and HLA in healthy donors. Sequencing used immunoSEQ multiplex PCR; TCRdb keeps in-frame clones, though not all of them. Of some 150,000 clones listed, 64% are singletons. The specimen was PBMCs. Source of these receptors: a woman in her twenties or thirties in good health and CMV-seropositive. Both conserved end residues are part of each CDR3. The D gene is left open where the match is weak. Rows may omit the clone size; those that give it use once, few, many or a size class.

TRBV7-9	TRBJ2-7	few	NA	TGTGCCAGCAGCCCCCATTGGACAGTCTACGAGCAGTACTTC	CASSPHWTVYEQYF
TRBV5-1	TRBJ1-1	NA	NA	TGCGCCAGCAGCTTGGGCGTAATGAACACTGAAGCTTTCTTT	CASSLGVMNTEAFF
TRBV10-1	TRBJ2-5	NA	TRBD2	TGCGCCAGCAGTGAGTTATCTAGCGGGGGCAAAGAGACCCAGTACTTC	CASSELSSGGKETQYF
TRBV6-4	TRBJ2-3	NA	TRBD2	TGTGCCAGCAGTCGGACTAGCGGGGGGGTAGATACGCAGTATTTT	CASSRTSGGVDTQYF
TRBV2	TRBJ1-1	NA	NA	TGTGCCAGCAGACTTGGGACCGCAGGGGAATCTTTT	CASRLGTAGESF
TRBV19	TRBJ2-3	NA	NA	TGTGCCAGTAGTACCGCGGCGTGGCGTACGCAGTATTTT	CASSTAAWRTQYF
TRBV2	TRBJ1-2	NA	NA	TGTGCCAGCAGGCCTCAACAGGGTAATTATGGCTACACCTTC	CASRPQQGNYGYTF
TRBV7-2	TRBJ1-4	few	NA	TGTGCCAGCAGTAACCGTCGGGGACTGGGGGAAAAACTGTTTTTT	CASSNRRGLGEKLFF
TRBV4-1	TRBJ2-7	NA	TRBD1	TGCGCCAGCAGCCCGACAGGGGGCGCGACTCCCTACGAGCAGTACTTC	CASSPTGGATPYEQYF
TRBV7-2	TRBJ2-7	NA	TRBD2	TGTGCCAGCAGCTCGGGACTAGCGGGCTTGGGGGAGCAGTACTTC	CASSSGLAGLGEQYF
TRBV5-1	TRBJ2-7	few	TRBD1	TGCGCCAGCACGGGACAGGGAAAAACGTGGGCTAGCGAGCAGTACTTC	CASTGQGKTWASEQYF
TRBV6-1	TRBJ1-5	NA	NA	TGTGCCAGCAGACAGAATAGCAATCAGCCCCAGCATTTT	CASRQNSNQPQHF
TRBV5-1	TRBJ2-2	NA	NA	TGCGCCAGCAGCTTCCGGGACACGGTGAACACCGGGGAGCTGTTTTTT	CASSFRDTVNTGELFF
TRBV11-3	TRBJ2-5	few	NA	TGTGCCAGCGGGGCAGGGGTTGAAGAGACCCAGTACTTC	CASGAGVEETQYF
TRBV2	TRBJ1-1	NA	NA	TGTGCCAGCGCGGCCGAAATGAACACTGAAGCTTTCTTT	CASAAEMNTEAFF
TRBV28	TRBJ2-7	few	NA	TGTGCCAGCAGTTTGGCATACTACGAGCAGTACTTC	CASSLAYYEQYF
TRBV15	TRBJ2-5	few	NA	TGTGCCACCAGCTGGCCTCCCGCAGGGGCCTCGGAGACCCAGTACTTC	CATSWPPAGASETQYF
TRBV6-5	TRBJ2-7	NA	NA	TGTGCCAGCAGGATTAGGAGCGAGCAGTACTTC	CASRIRSEQYF
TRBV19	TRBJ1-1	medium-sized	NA	TGTGCCAGTGCAGGGAACACTGAAGCTTTCTTT	CASAGNTEAFF
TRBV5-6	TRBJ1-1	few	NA	TGTGCCAGCAGCTTGAGGCAGGGTTCCCCTGAAGCTTTCTTT	CASSLRQGSPEAFF
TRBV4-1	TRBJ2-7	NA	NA	TGCGCCAGCAGCCAAAATCGCCAGGGTTACGAGCAGTACTTC	CASSQNRQGYEQYF
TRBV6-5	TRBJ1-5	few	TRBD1	TGTGCCAGCAGTACCATCACAGGGGGTAGTCAGCCCCAGCATTTT	CASSTITGGSQPQHF
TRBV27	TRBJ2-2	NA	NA	TGTGCCAGCAGGTTATTAGGACAGAACACCGGGGAGCTGTTTTTT	CASRLLGQNTGELFF
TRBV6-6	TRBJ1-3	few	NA	TGTGCCAGCAGTTACCCCAGTGTATCTGGAAACACCATATATTTT	CASSYPSVSGNTIYF
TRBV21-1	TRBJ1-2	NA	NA	TGTGCCAGCAGCGCCCGGACTCTAGCTCTGTATGGCTACACCTTC	CASSARTLALYGYTF
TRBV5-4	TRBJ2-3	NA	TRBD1	TGTGCCAGCAGTCACCGGGACAGGGGCCCAGATACGCAGTATTTT	CASSHRDRGPDTQYF
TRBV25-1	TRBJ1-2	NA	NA	TGTGCCAGCAGTCCAGACAGGCTACTACACTATGGCTACACCTTC	CASSPDRLLHYGYTF
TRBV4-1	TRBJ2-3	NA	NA	TGCGCCAGCAGCCAAGGCCCGGGAATCACAGATACGCAGTATTTT	CASSQGPGITDTQYF
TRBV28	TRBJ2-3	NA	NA	TGTGCCAGCAAGAGACAGTTCACAGATACGCAGTATTTT	CASKRQFTDTQYF
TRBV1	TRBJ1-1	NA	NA	TGCACCAGCAGCCCTGGTAAAGGGGGCGCGGACACTGAAGCTTTCTTT	CTSSPGKGGADTEAFF
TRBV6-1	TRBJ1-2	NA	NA	TGTGCCAGCAGTGAACGGGGGGAGGATGGCTACACCTTC	CASSERGEDGYTF
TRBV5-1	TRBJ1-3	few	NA	TGCGCCAGCAGCCCCCTGGGAGACTCTGGAAACACCATATATTTT	CASSPLGDSGNTIYF
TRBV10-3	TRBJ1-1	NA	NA	TGTGCCATCAGTGACTTCGGTACTGAAGCTTTCTTT	CAISDFGTEAFF